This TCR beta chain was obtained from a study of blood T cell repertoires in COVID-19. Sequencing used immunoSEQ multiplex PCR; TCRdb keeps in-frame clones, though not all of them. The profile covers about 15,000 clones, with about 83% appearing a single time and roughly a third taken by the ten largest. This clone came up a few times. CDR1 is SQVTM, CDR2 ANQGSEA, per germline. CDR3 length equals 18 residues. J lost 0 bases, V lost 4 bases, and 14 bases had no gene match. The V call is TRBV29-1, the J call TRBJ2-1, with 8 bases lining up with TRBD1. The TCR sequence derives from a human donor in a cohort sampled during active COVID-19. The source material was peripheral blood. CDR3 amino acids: CSVVIRQGIVGSYNEQFF. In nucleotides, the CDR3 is TGCAGCGTTGTAATTCGACAGGGGATCGTCGGCTCCTACAATGAGCAGTTCTTC.